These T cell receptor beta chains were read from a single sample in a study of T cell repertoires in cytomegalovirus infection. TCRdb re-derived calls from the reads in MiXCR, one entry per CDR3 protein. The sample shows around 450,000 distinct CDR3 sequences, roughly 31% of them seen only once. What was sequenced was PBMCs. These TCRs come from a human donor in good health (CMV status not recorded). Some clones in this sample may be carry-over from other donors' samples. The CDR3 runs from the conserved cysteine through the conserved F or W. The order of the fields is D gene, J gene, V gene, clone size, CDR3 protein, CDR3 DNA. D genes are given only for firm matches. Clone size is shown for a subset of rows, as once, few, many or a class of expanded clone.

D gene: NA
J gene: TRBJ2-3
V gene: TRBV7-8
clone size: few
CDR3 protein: CASSLYLAGTDTQYF
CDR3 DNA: TGTGCCAGCAGCTTATATCTAGCCGGCACAGATACGCAGTATTTT

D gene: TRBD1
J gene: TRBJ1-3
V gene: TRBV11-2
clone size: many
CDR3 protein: CASSLSRTGAGNTIYF
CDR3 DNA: TGTGCCAGCAGCTTATCGAGGACAGGGGCTGGAAACACCATATATTTT

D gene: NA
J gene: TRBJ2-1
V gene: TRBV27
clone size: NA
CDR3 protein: CASSPDPVGEQFF
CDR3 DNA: TGTGCCAGCAGTCCTGACCCAGTTGGTGAGCAGTTCTTC

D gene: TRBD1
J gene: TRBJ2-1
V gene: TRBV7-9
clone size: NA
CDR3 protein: CASSRQGSDEQFF
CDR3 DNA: TGTGCCAGCAGCCGACAGGGTTCCGATGAGCAGTTCTTC

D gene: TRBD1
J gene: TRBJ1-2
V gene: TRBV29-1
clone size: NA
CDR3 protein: CSVESAPTGGRLGYTF
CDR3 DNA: TGCAGCGTTGAAAGTGCGCCGACAGGGGGCCGGCTTGGCTACACCTTC

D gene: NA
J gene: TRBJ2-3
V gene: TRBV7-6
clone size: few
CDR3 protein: CASSFTTGTSTDTQYF
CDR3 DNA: TGTGCCAGCAGCTTTACGACAGGGACTAGCACAGATACGCAGTATTTT

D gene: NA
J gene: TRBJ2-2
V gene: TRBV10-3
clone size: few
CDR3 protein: CAISETLLVTLTGELFF
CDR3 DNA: TGTGCCATCAGTGAGACCCTGTTAGTGACACTGACCGGGGAGCTGTTTTTT

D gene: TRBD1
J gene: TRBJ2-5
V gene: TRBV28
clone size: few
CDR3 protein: CASSRTGEVQETQYF
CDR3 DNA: TGTGCCAGCAGTCGGACAGGGGAAGTCCAAGAGACCCAGTACTTC

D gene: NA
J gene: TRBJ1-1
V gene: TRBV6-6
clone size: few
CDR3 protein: CASSYPKKGGARSTEAFF
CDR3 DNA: TGTGCCAGCAGTTACCCCAAGAAGGGGGGGGCGAGGAGCACTGAAGCTTTCTTT

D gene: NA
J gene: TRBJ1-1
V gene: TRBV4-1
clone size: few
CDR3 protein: CASSREPGSTEAFF
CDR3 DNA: TGCGCCAGCAGCCGTGAGCCCGGGAGCACTGAAGCTTTCTTT

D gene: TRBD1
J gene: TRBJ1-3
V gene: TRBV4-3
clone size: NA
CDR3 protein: CASSQVPLDRGNTIYF
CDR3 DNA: TGCGCCAGCAGCCAAGTACCTCTGGACAGGGGAAACACCATATATTTT

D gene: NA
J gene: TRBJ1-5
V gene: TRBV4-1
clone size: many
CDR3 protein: CASSQDGGGGYSNQPQHF
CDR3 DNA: TGCGCCAGCAGCCAAGACGGAGGGGGGGGATATAGCAATCAGCCCCAGCATTTT

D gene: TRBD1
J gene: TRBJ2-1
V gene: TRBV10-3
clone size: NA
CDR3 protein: CAISERLGQGNNEQFF
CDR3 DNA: TGTGCCATCAGTGAGCGGTTGGGACAGGGAAACAATGAGCAGTTCTTC

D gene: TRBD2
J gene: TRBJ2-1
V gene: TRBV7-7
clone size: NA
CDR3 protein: CASSQTGGEQFF
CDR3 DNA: TGTGCTAGCAGCCAGACGGGGGGTGAGCAGTTCTTC

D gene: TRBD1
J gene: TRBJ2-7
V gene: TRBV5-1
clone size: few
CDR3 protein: CASPGYRQGAYEQYF
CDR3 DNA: TGCGCCAGCCCCGGATATCGACAGGGCGCCTACGAGCAGTACTTC

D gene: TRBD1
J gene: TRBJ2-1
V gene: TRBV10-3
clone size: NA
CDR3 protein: CAISRAGTGGGYEQFF
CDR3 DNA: TGTGCCATCAGCCGTGCCGGGACAGGGGGCGGGTATGAGCAGTTCTTC

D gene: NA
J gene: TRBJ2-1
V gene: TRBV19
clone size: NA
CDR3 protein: CASGRAGNETFF
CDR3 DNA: TGTGCCAGTGGCCGGGCGGGCAATGAGACGTTCTTC

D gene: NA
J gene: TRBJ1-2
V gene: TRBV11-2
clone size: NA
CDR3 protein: CASSLDRAPTYGYTF
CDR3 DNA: TGTGCCAGCAGCTTAGATCGTGCCCCCACCTATGGCTACACCTTC

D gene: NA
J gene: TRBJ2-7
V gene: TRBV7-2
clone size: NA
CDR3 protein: CASSLAPKRILYEQYF
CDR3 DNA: TGTGCCAGCAGCTTAGCGCCAAAACGGATACTCTACGAGCAGTACTTC

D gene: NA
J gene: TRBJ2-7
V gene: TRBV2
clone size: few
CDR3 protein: CASSSTETYEQYF
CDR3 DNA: TGTGCCAGCAGTTCGACAGAAACCTACGAGCAGTACTTC

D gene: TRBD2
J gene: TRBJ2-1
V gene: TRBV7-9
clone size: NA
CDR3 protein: CASASGGAHEQFF
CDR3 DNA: TGTGCCAGCGCCAGCGGGGGGGCGCATGAGCAGTTCTTC

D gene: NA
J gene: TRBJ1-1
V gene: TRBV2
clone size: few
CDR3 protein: CASRRQGGITEAFF
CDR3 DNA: TGTGCCAGCAGGAGACAAGGGGGTATCACTGAAGCTTTCTTT

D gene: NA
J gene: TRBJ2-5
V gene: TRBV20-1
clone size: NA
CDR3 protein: CSASNLQETQYF
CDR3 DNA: TGCAGTGCTAGTAATCTTCAAGAGACCCAGTACTTC

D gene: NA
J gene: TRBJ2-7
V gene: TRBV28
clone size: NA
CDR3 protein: CATRGLTGSYEQYF
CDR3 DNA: TGTGCCACCCGGGGACTTACGGGATCCTACGAGCAGTACTTC

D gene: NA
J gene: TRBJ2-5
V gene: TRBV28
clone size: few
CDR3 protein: CASSFGKGGFQETQYF
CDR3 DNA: TGTGCCAGCAGTTTTGGCAAGGGGGGATTCCAAGAGACCCAGTACTTC

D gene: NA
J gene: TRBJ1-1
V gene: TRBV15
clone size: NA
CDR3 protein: CATSPQEEGKVTEAFF
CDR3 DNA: TGTGCCACCAGTCCTCAAGAAGAGGGGAAGGTCACTGAAGCTTTCTTT

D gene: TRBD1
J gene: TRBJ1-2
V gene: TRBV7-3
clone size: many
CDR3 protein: CASRSGQGYEGYTF
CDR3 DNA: TGTGCCAGCAGGTCGGGACAGGGTTATGAAGGCTACACCTTC

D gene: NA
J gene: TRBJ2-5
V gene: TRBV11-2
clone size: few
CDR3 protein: CASSSRSRETQYF
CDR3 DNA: TGTGCCAGCAGCTCCCGCTCTCGAGAGACCCAGTACTTC

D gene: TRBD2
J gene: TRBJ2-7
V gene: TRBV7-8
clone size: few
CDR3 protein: CASSLTSGGIYEQYF
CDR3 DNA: TGTGCCAGCAGCTTGACTAGCGGGGGGATCTACGAGCAGTACTTC

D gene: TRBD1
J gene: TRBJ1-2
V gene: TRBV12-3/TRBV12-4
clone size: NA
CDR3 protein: CASRGTGARGLHGYTF
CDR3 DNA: TGTGCCAGCAGGGGGACAGGGGCTCGCGGGTTACATGGCTACACCTTC

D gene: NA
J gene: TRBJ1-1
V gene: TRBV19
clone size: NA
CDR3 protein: CASSTRPNTEAFF
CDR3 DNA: TGTGCCAGTAGTACTCGACCGAACACTGAAGCTTTCTTT

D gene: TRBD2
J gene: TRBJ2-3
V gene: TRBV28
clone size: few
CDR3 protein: CASSSPGGAADTQYF
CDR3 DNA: TGTGCCAGCAGTTCCCCCGGGGGGGCCGCAGATACGCAGTATTTT

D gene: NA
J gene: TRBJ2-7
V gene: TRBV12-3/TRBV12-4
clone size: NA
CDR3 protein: CASSLRPGAVYEQYF
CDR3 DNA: TGTGCCAGCAGTTTGAGGCCGGGGGCGGTATACGAGCAGTACTTC

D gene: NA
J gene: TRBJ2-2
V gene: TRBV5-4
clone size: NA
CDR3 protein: CASSLTGTTGELFF
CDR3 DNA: TGTGCCAGCAGCCTTACAGGGACCACCGGGGAGCTGTTTTTT

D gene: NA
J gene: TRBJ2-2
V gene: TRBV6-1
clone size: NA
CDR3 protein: CASSEAAGNTGELFF
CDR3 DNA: TGTGCCAGCAGTGAAGCGGCAGGGAACACCGGGGAGCTGTTTTTT

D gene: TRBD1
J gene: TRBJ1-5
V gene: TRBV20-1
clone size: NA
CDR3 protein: CSAGRQGALGQPQHF
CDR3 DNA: TGCAGTGCTGGCAGACAGGGGGCGCTGGGCCAGCCCCAGCATTTT

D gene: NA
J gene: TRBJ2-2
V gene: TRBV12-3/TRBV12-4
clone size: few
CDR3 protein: CASSLGSMNTGELFF
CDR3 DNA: TGTGCCAGCAGTTTAGGGTCTATGAACACCGGGGAGCTGTTTTTT

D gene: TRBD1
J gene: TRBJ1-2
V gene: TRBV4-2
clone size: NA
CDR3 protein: CASSQPGQVPGYTF
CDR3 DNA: TGTGCCAGCAGCCAACCGGGACAGGTTCCTGGCTACACCTTC

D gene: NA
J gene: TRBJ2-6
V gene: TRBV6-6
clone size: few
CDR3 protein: CASSYVSSGANVLTF
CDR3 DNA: TGTGCCAGCAGTTATGTATCCTCTGGGGCCAACGTCCTGACTTTC

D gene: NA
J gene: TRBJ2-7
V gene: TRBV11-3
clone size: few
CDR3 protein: CASSLSEGYEQYF
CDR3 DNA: TGTGCCAGCAGCTTAAGCGAAGGTTACGAGCAGTACTTC

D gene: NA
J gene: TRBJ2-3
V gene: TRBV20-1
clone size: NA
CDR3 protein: CSASSSSTDTQYF
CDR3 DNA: TGCAGTGCTAGTAGTAGCAGTACAGATACGCAGTATTTT

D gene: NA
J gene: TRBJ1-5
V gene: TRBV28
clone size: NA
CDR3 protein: CASSLMSGTRQRGNQPQHF
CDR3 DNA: TGTGCCAGCAGTTTAATGTCCGGGACACGCCAACGAGGGAATCAGCCCCAGCATTTT

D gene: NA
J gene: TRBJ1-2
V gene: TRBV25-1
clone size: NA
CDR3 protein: CASSDSVYGYTF
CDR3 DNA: TGTGCCAGCAGTGATTCCGTATATGGCTACACCTTC